These 25 T cell receptor beta chains came from one sample sequenced in a study of blood T cell repertoires in COVID-19. The table came from immunoSEQ multiplex PCR; TCRdb's copy has only in-frame clones and leaves some out. Among around 240,000 clones listed, around 86% were seen once. Input material: peripheral blood. The receptors come from a woman aged 25-40 years who had recovered from COVID-19.

The CDR3 sequence: CASSSLGTGDTGELFF. The CDR3 nucleotides read TGTGCCAGCAGCTCCTTGGGGACAGGGGATACCGGGGAGCTGTTTTTT. V usage is TRBV7-7 and J usage is TRBJ2-2, with TRBD1 identical over 10 bases. J gave up 5 bases and V 4 bases, and 7 bases lay outside the gene matches. This CDR3 is built from 16 residues. CDR1 is SSHAT, CDR2 FNYEAQ, per germline (reference sequence).

This chain uses TRBV15 with TRBJ2-1; tentatively, D is TRBD2 (6 bases). The V end lost 3 bases, the J end lost 0 bases, and 15 bases lay between the germline ends. The CDR3 extends over 17 amino acids. From germline, CDR1 is LNHNV and CDR2 YYDKDF (reference sequence). The CDR3 sequence is CATSSRFGGASYNEQFF. The CDR3 coding sequence is TGTGCCACCAGCAGCCGCTTTGGCGGGGCCTCCTACAATGAGCAGTTCTTC. Supplemented by reference TRBV15 and TRBJ2-1, the full variable domain reads DAMVIQNPRYQVTQFGKPVTLSCSQTLNHNVMYWYQQKSSQAPKLLFHYYDKDFNNEADTPDNFQSRRPNTSFCFLDIRSPGLGDTAMYLCATSSRFGGASYNEQFFGPGTRLTVL.

The V and J genes are TRBV18 and TRBJ1-4; 7 bases agree with TRBD1. Trimming took 4 bases from V and 3 from J; bases not matched to a gene: 8. Germline CDR1 is KGHSH and CDR2 is LQKENI. The CDR3 sequence is 16 residues long. Here the CDR3 reads CASSLTAQGSNEKLFF. The CDR3 DNA reads TGTGCCAGCTCACTCACCGCACAGGGGTCTAATGAAAAACTGTTTTTT.

This chain joins TRBV4-1 and TRBJ1-2; TRBD1 might be the D (6 bases). The germline V gene has CDR1 MGHRA and CDR2 YSYEKL. CDR3 length equals 15 residues. V lost 1 base to trimming and J lost 8 bases, with 17 bases between them. The CDR3 protein is CASSQGGLGRGGYTF. CDR3 DNA sequence: TGCGCCAGCAGCCAAGGGGGGCTTGGGAGGGGAGGCTACACCTTC.

CDR3: CASSIRGGGAKNIQYF. The CDR3 DNA reads as TGTGCCAGTAGTATACGGGGCGGGGGCGCCAAAAACATTCAGTACTTC. The chain has TRBV19 and TRBJ2-4, with a tentative D call TRBD2 (7 bases). The CDR3 spans 16 residues. CDR1 is LNHDA, CDR2 SQIVND, per germline (reference sequence). Trimming removed 2 bases from V and 1 base from J, with 12 bases in between.

The rearrangement uses TRBV6-6 and TRBJ1-4; no clear D. V shed 0 bases and J shed 3 bases, with 8 bases lying between them. Germline loops: CDR1 MNHNY, CDR2 SVGAGI (reference sequence). The CDR3 totals 15 residues. The CDR3 loop reads CASSYSQAANEKLFF. The CDR3 DNA reads TGTGCCAGCAGTTACTCGCAGGCCGCTAATGAAAAACTGTTTTTT.

The gene calls are TRBV25-1 and TRBJ1-1; 7 nucleotides align to TRBD1. The length of the CDR3 is 14 residues. Losses at the gene ends were 4 bases for V and 3 bases for J; bases not matched to a gene: 5. CDR1 is MGHDK and CDR2 is SYGVNS in the germline V gene. The CDR3 DNA follows: TGTGCCAGCAGTGGACAGGGCCGATACACTGAAGCTTTCTTT. It codes for CASSGQGRYTEAFF.

This clone was seen a single time. The chain joins TRBV6-5 to TRBJ1-2; D may be TRBD1 (5 bases). CDR3 length equals 12 residues. The germline V and J ends were trimmed by 6 bases and 8 bases, with 13 bases remaining between them. Germline CDR1 reads MNHEY; CDR2 reads SVGAGI. The CDR3: CASRSQGGGYTF. The CDR3, as DNA: TGTGCCAGCAGGTCTCAGGGAGGAGGCTACACCTTC.

V usage is TRBV5-1 and J usage is TRBJ1-1; 7 bases are a match to TRBD1. This CDR3 spans 15 amino acids. CDR1 and CDR2 (germline): SGHRS, YFSETQ. The trim removed 0 bases at V and 5 bases at J, leaving 7 bases unmatched. CDR3 in DNA: TGCGCCAGCAGCTTGGATGCAGGGGGTGGAACTGAAGCTTTCTTT. It encodes CASSLDAGGGTEAFF. The entire variable domain, with the rest obtained from reference TRBV5-1 and TRBJ1-1, is as follows: KAGVTQTPRYLIKTRGQQVTLSCSPISGHRSVSWYQQTPGQGLQFLFEYFSETQRNKGNFPGRFSGRQFSNSRSEMNVSTLELGDSALYLCASSLDAGGGTEAFFGQGTRLTVV.

The rearrangement links TRBV7-6 to TRBJ1-1, with D uncertain. Germline CDR1 reads SGHVS; CDR2 reads FNYEAQ. V was trimmed by 1 base and J by 6 bases, leaving 15 bases between them. The CDR3 loop spans 15 amino acids. CDR3 sequence reads: CASSLEFLEIAEAFF. The CDR3 DNA reads TGTGCCAGCAGCTTAGAATTTCTAGAGATCGCTGAAGCTTTCTTT.

In DNA form, the CDR3 reads TGTGCCAGCAGCTTAGGCAGGGGTTACGGCACTGAAGCTTTCTTT. It codes for CASSLGRGYGTEAFF. The rearrangement joins TRBV11-2 to TRBJ1-1; weak D call: TRBD1 (6 bases). V was shortened by 1 base and J by 4 bases, with 13 bases between the two germline ends. The CDR3 has 15 amino acids. In germline, CDR1 is SGHAT, CDR2 FQNNGV.

This clone was recorded once. The rearrangement links TRBV6-5 to TRBJ2-7; tentatively, D is TRBD2 (5 bases). V was cut by 4 bases and J by 6 bases, with 13 bases left in between. This CDR3 is built from 13 residues. The V gene's germline CDR1 is MNHEY and CDR2 SVGAGI. The CDR3 DNA reads as TGTGCCAGCAGTTGGTTGGGCCGGGGCGAGCAGTACTTC. It yields the protein CASSWLGRGEQYF.

The chain's CDR3 is CASRVDSRNTEAFF. DNA of the CDR3: TGTGCCAGCAGAGTTGACAGTAGGAACACTGAAGCTTTCTTT. The chain carries TRBV27 and TRBJ1-1; possible D gene TRBD1, 5 bases. Germline loops: CDR1 MNHEY, CDR2 SMNVEV (reference sequence). The V end was cut by 6 bases, the J end by 1 base, with 12 bases between. The CDR3 contains 14 residues.

J is TRBJ1-5 and V is TRBV7-8; 8 positions match TRBD1. This CDR3 spans 17 amino acids. Germline V gene sequence: CDR1 SGHVS, CDR2 FQNEAQ. V dropped 5 bases and J dropped 0; count of bases not matched to a gene: 9. In nucleotides, the CDR3 is TGTGCCAGCAGCCTCGGACAGGGCTTATATAGCAATCAGCCCCAGCATTTT. Amino acids: CASSLGQGLYSNQPQHF.

V is TRBV2 and J is TRBJ2-3; TRBD2 aligns across 10 bases. The CDR3 spans 13 residues. CDR1 is SNHLY, CDR2 FYNNEI, per germline. J gave up 5 bases and V 7 bases, and 3 bases lay outside the gene matches. CDR3 region: CASKPSGGDTQYF. CDR3 in DNA: TGTGCCAGCAAGCCTAGCGGGGGAGATACGCAGTATTTT.

This sequence joins TRBV2 and TRBJ2-7; maybe TRBD2 (5 bases). CDR3 size: 15 residues. CDR1 SNHLY and CDR2 FYNNEI come from the germline V gene. V shed 5 bases and J shed 3 bases, with 17 bases lying between them. This CDR3 is CASSFDTPGLYEQYF. CDR3 DNA: TGTGCCAGCAGTTTTGACACCCCTGGACTCTACGAGCAGTACTTC.

To note about this clone: The junction departs from germline at one end; a sequencing error may be responsible. This chain uses TRBV30 with TRBJ2-2; tentative D call: TRBD1 (6 bases). This CDR3 is built from 14 residues. Per germline, CDR1 GTSNPN and CDR2 SVGIG (reference sequence). For the CDR3, the DNA is TGTGCCTGGAGTCCCGGGACAAACAACGGGGAGCTGTTTTTT. Protein product: CAWSPGTNNGELFF.

CDR3 region: CASSPDSLPNYGYTF. CDR3 coding DNA: TGTGCCAGCTCGCCCGACAGCCTTCCTAACTATGGCTACACCTTC. This sequence joins TRBV18 and TRBJ1-2; TRBD1 is a possible D gene (5 bases). Germline V CDR1 and CDR2: KGHSH, LQKENI. V lost 6 bases to trimming and J lost 0 bases, with 14 bases between them. The CDR3 spans 15 residues.

The chain couples TRBV7-9 to TRBJ2-1; 10 nucleotides match TRBD1. The germline V gene encodes CDR1 SEHNR and CDR2 FQNEAQ (reference sequence). The CDR3 is 17 residues long. The V and J ends lost 1 base and 2 bases, in that order; junction bases with no gene match: 5. CDR3 nucleotide sequence: TGTGCCAGCAGCTTAGAGAGGGGGACAGGGGCCTACAATGAGCAGTTCTTC. As protein: CASSLERGTGAYNEQFF.

The gene calls are TRBV5-5 and TRBJ2-1; perhaps TRBD2 as D (7 bases). The germline V gene encodes CDR1 SGHKS and CDR2 YYEKEE (reference sequence). This CDR3 has 17 residues. The V and J ends lost 1 base and 6 bases respectively, with 20 bases between them. CDR3 in amino acids: CASSLSGGGLYLNEQFF. Here the CDR3 DNA reads TGTGCCAGCAGCTTGTCCGGCGGGGGCCTATACCTCAATGAGCAGTTCTTC.

The V and J genes are TRBV5-1 and TRBJ2-7; TRBD1 agrees at 7 bases. CDR3 length: 15 amino acids. Germline V lookup: CDR1 SGHRS, CDR2 YFSETQ. After removal of 4 bases from V and 0 bases from J, the junction contained 7 bases not matched to a gene. The CDR3 spells CASSKGQSTSYEQYF. Here the CDR3 DNA reads TGCGCCAGCAGCAAGGGACAGTCAACCTCCTACGAGCAGTACTTC.

This chain uses TRBV5-6 with TRBJ2-5, with 7 nucleotides matching TRBD1. J gave up 4 bases and V 6 bases, and 12 bases lay outside the gene matches. The V gene's germline CDR1 is SGHDT and CDR2 YYEEEE. The CDR3 is 15 residues long. As DNA, the CDR3 is TGTGCCAGCACGAGACGAACAGGGGTACCAGAGACCCAGTACTTC. This gives the protein CASTRRTGVPETQYF.

The genes are TRBV24-1 and TRBJ2-2; 9 positions match TRBD1. V trimming: 4 bases; J trimming: 3 bases; junction bases outside the gene matches: 2. The CDR3 totals 15 residues. CDR1 KGHDR and CDR2 SFDVKD come from the germline V gene. The CDR3 sequence is CATSDRTGDTGELFF. The CDR3 nucleotides are TGTGCCACCAGTGACCGGACAGGGGACACCGGGGAGCTGTTTTTT.

V usage is TRBV19 and J usage is TRBJ2-5, with 8 bases lining up with TRBD1. The CDR3 is made up of 13 amino acids. Germline loops: CDR1 LNHDA, CDR2 SQIVND (reference sequence). The ends lost 8 bases at V and 1 base at J; junction bases unmatched: 3. The CDR3 nucleotides are TGTGCCAGTGCCGGACAGGGCCAAGAGACCCAGTACTTC. Translation: CASAGQGQETQYF.

This clone was observed a single time. V usage is TRBV2 and J usage is TRBJ2-7; 9 positions agree with TRBD2. The CDR3 length is 16 residues. V shed 7 bases and J 2 bases; nucleotides not matched to a gene: 12. In germline, CDR1 is SNHLY, CDR2 FYNNEI. The chain's CDR3 is CASMREASGVAYEQYF. The DNA for the CDR3 is TGTGCCAGCATGCGGGAGGCTAGCGGGGTAGCCTACGAGCAGTACTTC.